This T cell receptor beta chain was found in a study of T cell responses to AZD1222 COVID-19 vaccine. Notes on the study in general: With dominance at 160-218 and 743-854, vaccine-associated CD4 TCRs spanned spike.

Sequenced by immunoSEQ multiplex PCR; TCRdb stores in-frame clones only, minus some. This sample has tens of thousands of clones; 85% to 90% occur once, and the top ten carry 5.7%. With respect to this clone: The antigen is undetermined.

CDR1 KGHSH and CDR2 LQKENI come from the germline V gene. The length of the CDR3 is 13 residues. With 4 bases removed from V and 1 base from J, the gap between germline ends came to 7 bases. The chain joins TRBV18 to TRBJ1-1; D gene unclear. The source is an adult in good health. The specimen comprised peripheral blood, sampled on day 0 of AZD1222 vaccination. The CDR3 loop reads CASSQMGNTEAFF. CDR3 in DNA: TGTGCCAGCTCACAAATGGGGAACACTGAAGCTTTCTTT.